The 15 T cell receptor beta chains given below trace back to one sample, sequenced in a study of T cell repertoires in cytomegalovirus infection. Using its own MiXCR run on the reads, TCRdb lists one record per CDR3 protein. The repertoire includes about 490,000 distinct CDR3 sequences, about a quarter of them detected once, and under 15% sits in the top ten. The sample comprised PBMCs. These TCRs come from a human donor in good health (CMV status not recorded). Some clones in this sample may be carry-over from other donors' samples.

In its sample, this clonotype was seen many times. The chain employs TRBV7-2 and TRBJ1-3; D remains unclear. This CDR3 region has 14 residues. The ends were cut back, 4 bases at V and 2 bases at J, with 9 bases in the middle. Germline loops: CDR1 SGHTA, CDR2 FQGNSA. CDR3 sequence: CASSSTPTGNTIYF. CDR3 in DNA: TGTGCCAGCAGCTCGACCCCCACTGGAAACACCATATATTTT.

The chain uses TRBV6-5 and TRBJ2-1; 7 nucleotides line up with TRBD1. The length of the CDR3 is 15 residues. V lost 5 bases, J lost 7 bases, and 11 bases stayed unmatched. In germline, CDR1 is MNHEY, CDR2 SVGAGI. CDR3 sequence reads: CASSPDRDLRNEQFF. The CDR3 bases are TGTGCCAGCAGTCCCGACAGGGACCTACGGAATGAGCAGTTCTTC.

This clonotype was seen a few times. The V call is TRBV7-9, the J call TRBJ2-7; 8 nucleotides agree with TRBD2. J lost 6 bases, V lost 3 bases, and 7 bases had no gene match. Germline CDR1 is SEHNR and CDR2 is FQNEAQ (reference sequence). The length of the CDR3 is 14 residues. CDR3 sequence: CASSLSSGSSEQYV. In DNA form, the CDR3 reads TGTGCCAGCAGCTTGTCCAGCGGGAGCTCCGAGCAGTACGTC.

The chain combines TRBV20-1 with TRBJ2-1; 9 bases align to TRBD2. Germline values: CDR1 DFQATT, CDR2 SNEGSKA (reference sequence). The CDR3 is made up of 12 amino acids. The V segment lost 5 bases and the J segment 5 bases; nucleotides outside the gene matches: 1. CDR3 DNA: TGCAGTGCTGGGACTAGCAACAATGAGCAGTTCTTC. Translation: CSAGTSNNEQFF.

This clonotype was detected only a few times. The chain combines TRBV12-3 or TRBV12-4 with TRBJ2-7, with 13 bases that match TRBD2. V trimming: 3 bases; J trimming: 5 bases; junction bases outside the gene matches: 19. This CDR3 contains 20 residues. The CDR3 sequence is CASSFYGQVPSTSGRDEQYV. As DNA, the CDR3 is TGTGCCAGCAGTTTCTACGGGCAAGTACCATCAACTAGCGGGAGGGACGAGCAGTACGTC.

This clonotype was recorded at least ten times. The CDR3: CASSLGDRIGAEAFF. DNA for the CDR3: TGTGCCAGCAGCTTAGGGGACAGAATCGGCGCTGAAGCTTTCTTT. The chain is built from TRBV7-8 and TRBJ1-1; 7 bases match TRBD1. The CDR3 contains 15 residues. Trimming cost V 1 base and J 6 bases; bases outside gene matches: 8. CDR1 is SGHVS and CDR2 is FQNEAQ in the germline V gene.

The table lists this clonotype with a few counts. J is TRBJ1-6 and V is TRBV4-1; D not resolved. CDR3 length: 17 amino acids. Germline V gene data show CDR1 as MGHRA and CDR2 as YSYEKL. V was trimmed by 1 base and J by 1 base, leaving 11 bases between them. The CDR3: CASSQVAAGSYNSPLHF. DNA for the CDR3: TGCGCCAGCAGCCAAGTCGCGGCCGGGTCCTATAATTCACCCCTCCACTTT.

The rearrangement joins TRBV7-3 to TRBJ2-2; D perhaps matches TRBD1 (5 bases). Germline lookup yields CDR1 SGHTA and CDR2 FQGTGA. The CDR3 sequence is 12 residues long. The V gene lost 5 bases and the J gene lost 13 bases, with 14 bases spanning the gap. The CDR3 loop is CASSQEDSRLFF. As DNA, the CDR3 is TGTGCCAGCAGCCAAGAAGACAGCCGGCTGTTTTTT.

The chain employs TRBV20-1 and TRBJ2-3; 8 bases line up with TRBD2. This CDR3 comprises 13 residues. Germline trimming cut 6 bases from V and 3 bases from J; bases unmatched to any gene: 5. CDR1 and CDR2 (germline): DFQATT, SNEGSKA (reference sequence). The CDR3 DNA is TGCAGTGCCACTATAGCGGGGACAGATACGCAGTATTTT. As protein: CSATIAGTDTQYF.

This sequence joins TRBV27 and TRBJ2-4; TRBD1 aligns across 11 bases. The CDR3 covers 15 residues. Germline assignment: CDR1 MNHEY and CDR2 SMNVEV (reference sequence). V was pared by 6 bases and J by 5 bases, with 6 bases of the junction left unmatched. The CDR3 DNA is TGTGCCAGCAGAGGACAGGGGGCGTCCGAAAACATTCAGTACTTC. Protein: CASRGQGASENIQYF.

The CDR3 region has the DNA TGTGCCAGTAGTCGTAGTAGCGGGAGGGTCGGGAATGAGCAGTTCTTC. The encoded protein is CASSRSSGRVGNEQFF. The genes are TRBV19 and TRBJ2-1, with 11 nucleotides matching TRBD2. Trimming at V came to 5 bases and at J to 7 bases, leaving 10 bases not matched to a gene. In germline, CDR1 is LNHDA, CDR2 SQIVND (reference sequence). The CDR3 length is 16 residues. The whole variable domain, filled in from reference TRBV19 and TRBJ2-1, reads DGGITQSPKYLFRKEGQNVTLSCEQNLNHDAMYWYRQDPGQGLRLIYYSQIVNDFQKGDIAEGYSVSREKKESFPLTVTSAQKNPTAFYLCASSRSSGRVGNEQFFGPGTRLTVL.

This clonotype was seen ten or more times. The chain uses TRBV7-2 and TRBJ2-7; 12 nucleotides align to TRBD1. The germline V gene has CDR1 SGHTA and CDR2 FQGNSA. CDR3 length equals 16 residues. Germline trimming cut 5 bases from V and 5 bases from J; bases unmatched to any gene: 10. The CDR3 nucleotides are TGTGCCAGCAGCCGTCCCCCGGGACAGGGGGCGGACGAGCAGTACTTC. This gives the protein CASSRPPGQGADEQYF.

Ten or more counts support this clonotype. V and J are TRBV7-2 and TRBJ1-5; 8 positions match TRBD1. Germline-derived CDR1 and CDR2 are SGHTA and FQGNSA. Trimming took 4 bases from V and 5 from J; bases not matched to a gene: 1. This CDR3 has 13 amino acids. The chain's CDR3 is CASSSDRDQPQHF. The CDR3 DNA reads TGTGCCAGCAGCTCGGACAGGGATCAGCCCCAGCATTTT. Complete variable domain (other parts from reference TRBV7-2 and TRBJ1-5): GAGVSQSPSNKVTEKGKDVELRCDPISGHTALYWYRQSLGQGLEFLIYFQGNSAPDKSGLPSDRFSAERTGGSVSTLTIQRTQQEDSAVYLCASSSDRDQPQHFGDGTRLSIL.

This clonotype was seen only a few times. The rearrangement uses TRBV5-6 and TRBJ1-2; D gene ambiguous. The germline V and J ends were trimmed by 6 bases and 3 bases, with 21 bases remaining between them. The CDR3 has 16 amino acids. The germline V gene has CDR1 SGHDT and CDR2 YYEEEE. The CDR3 sequence is CASNIRTVLLDYGYTF. The CDR3 nucleotides are TGTGCCAGCAATATAAGGACCGTCCTGCTAGACTATGGCTACACCTTC.

This clonotype was seen repeatedly, ten times or more. Here the CDR3 DNA reads TGTGCCAGCAGCTTAGGGGCGACAGCTTACTACGAGCAGTACGTC. Residues: CASSLGATAYYEQYV. The rearrangement links TRBV7-2 to TRBJ2-7, with D perhaps matching TRBD1 (5 bases). There are 15 residues in the CDR3. The V end lost 1 base, the J end lost 3 bases, and 13 bases lay between the germline ends. Germline lookup yields CDR1 SGHTA and CDR2 FQGNSA.